This T cell receptor (beta chain) derives from a study of follicular helper T cells after annual influenza vaccination. Study-wide results and limits: Only roughly 8.5-23% of analyzed cells yielded productive TCRB sequences. Plasmablast frequency change correlated with clonality change in ICOS+CD38+ cTfh.

Time point meaning: 2015-2016 season, pre-vaccination. Note on this clone: No antigen is known for it.

TCRdb's table, derived via immunoSEQ multiplex PCR, lists solely in-frame clones and lacks some. The profile shows approximately 13,000 clones, nearly 80% of them singletons. V was pared by 4 bases and J by 8 bases, with 15 bases between. The CDR3 is 15 residues long. This chain links TRBV23-1 with TRBJ1-6; no clear D gene. TRBV23-1 is flagged as an ORF with uncertain function. The sample in question was CXCR5- memory CD4+ T cells sorted from blood, obtained on the day of influenza vaccination. The origin of this receptor is an adult who received the influenza vaccine. This CDR3 is CASSRPMGLHSPLHF. As DNA, the CDR3 is TGCGCCAGCAGTCGGCCCATGGGCCTTCATTCACCCCTCCACTTT.